The sequence of this TCR beta chain was determined in a study of early T cells in non-severe SARS-CoV-2 infection. Turning to the study itself: RNA in bulk from unsorted whole blood was sequenced, and chains were unpaired. Broader study findings: Matching results from VDJdb favored anti-spike CD8 responses, leaving private and CD4 specificities undetected.

Separate cDNA molecules each had unique molecular identifiers attached to them. TCRdb redid the calling of the 5' RACE reads with MiXCR, one entry per CDR3 protein. The sample holds about 59,000 distinct CDR3 sequences, less than 15% seen once. This clonotype was found many times. The antigen is undetermined. This CDR3 comprises 14 residues. With 0 bases clipped from V and 10 bases from J, the junction kept 9 bases outside the gene matches. Germline values: CDR1 SQVTM, CDR2 ANQGSEA. The material sequenced was whole blood, taken at baseline. The gene calls are TRBV29-1 and TRBJ2-1; 7 bases align to TRBD1. The receptor's source is an adult who was a healthcare worker with PCR-confirmed SARS-CoV-2 infection or an uninfected control (not recorded which). The CDR3 nucleotides read TGCAGCGTTGAAGAGGGTTACAGGGGCTGGGAGCAGTTCTTC. Translating gives CSVEEGYRGWEQFF.